This is a list of T cell receptor beta chains from one sample in a study of T cell responses to AZD1222 COVID-19 vaccine. The repertoire was sequenced with immunoSEQ multiplex PCR; TCRdb's copy has only in-frame clones and lacks some. Of over 85,000 clones in the sample, around 90% were seen once. Sequences were derived from peripheral blood, sampled on day 0 of AZD1222 vaccination. Receptors originate from an adult in good health. CDR3s include the opening cysteine and the closing phenylalanine or tryptophan. D genes are given only for firm matches. Not every row has a clone size; where given, it reads once, few, many or a size class.

>TRBD2|NA|TRBV4-2|TRBJ2-1
CASSREKPSGVYNEQFF
TGTGCCAGCAGCCGGGAAAAACCTAGCGGGGTTTACAATGAGCAGTTCTTC
>NA|NA|TRBV7-9|TRBJ2-1
CASSFRERVNEQFF
TGTGCCAGCAGCTTCCGCGAAAGGGTCAATGAGCAGTTCTTC
>TRBD1|NA|TRBV7-9|TRBJ1-1
CASSLRQGADTEAFF
TGTGCCAGCAGCCTTAGACAGGGGGCGGACACTGAAGCTTTCTTT
>TRBD1|NA|TRBV19|TRBJ1-1
CASRMGQSNTEAFF
TGTGCCAGTAGGATGGGACAGTCGAACACTGAAGCTTTCTTT
>NA|NA|TRBV5-1|TRBJ2-5
CASSSQPGHQETQYF
TGCGCCAGCAGCTCTCAACCGGGACACCAAGAGACCCAGTACTTC
>NA|NA|TRBV7-3|TRBJ2-1
CASSFSVLPYNEQFF
TGTGCCAGCAGCTTTAGTGTGCTTCCTTACAATGAGCAGTTCTTC
>NA|NA|TRBV6-1|TRBJ1-3
CASSETWATDTIYF
TGTGCCAGCAGTGAAACTTGGGCTACGGACACCATATATTTT
>NA|once|TRBV6-5|TRBJ1-5
CASSFSGGNQPQHF
TGTGCCAGCAGTTTTTCAGGGGGCAATCAGCCCCAGCATTTT
>NA|NA|TRBV9|TRBJ2-3
CASSVGSTDTQYF
TGTGCCAGCAGCGTAGGTAGCACAGATACGCAGTATTTT
>NA|NA|TRBV19|TRBJ1-2
CASRVEEANYGYTF
TGTGCCAGTAGGGTCGAGGAAGCTAACTATGGCTACACCTTC
>NA|NA|TRBV11-2|TRBJ2-1
CASSLDSGYEQFF
TGTGCCAGCAGCTTAGATTCTGGGTATGAGCAGTTCTTC
>NA|NA|TRBV7-2|TRBJ1-2
CASSLEQAVTERYGYTF
TGTGCCAGCAGCTTAGAACAGGCGGTCACCGAACGGTATGGCTACACCTTC
>TRBD1|NA|TRBV6-5|TRBJ2-7
CASSYWTGVSTYEQYF
TGTGCCAGCAGTTATTGGACAGGGGTTTCCACCTACGAGCAGTACTTC
>NA|NA|TRBV19|TRBJ1-1
CASSTAPGVRTEAFF
TGTGCCAGTAGTACCGCTCCAGGGGTCCGCACTGAAGCTTTCTTT
>NA|NA|TRBV28|TRBJ1-1
CASSLLRGNTEAFF
TGTGCCAGCAGTCTCCTGAGGGGGAACACTGAAGCTTTCTTT
>NA|NA|TRBV28|TRBJ2-3
CASSFTGGPDTQYF
TGTGCCAGCAGTTTTACCGGAGGTCCAGATACGCAGTATTTT
>NA|NA|TRBV7-2|TRBJ2-7
CASSLRKGSSYEQYF
TGTGCCAGCAGCTTACGAAAGGGAAGCTCCTACGAGCAGTACTTC
>TRBD1|NA|TRBV7-9|TRBJ1-2
CASSLGRDRGMHGYTF
TGTGCCAGCAGCTTAGGCCGGGACAGGGGGATGCATGGCTACACCTTC
>NA|NA|TRBV18|TRBJ1-3
CASSPGASSGNTIYF
TGTGCCAGCTCCCCAGGGGCGTCCTCTGGAAACACCATATATTTT
>NA|NA|TRBV21-1|TRBJ1-5
CASSKSRGPSNQPQHF
TGTGCCAGCAGCAAAAGCAGGGGGCCTAGCAATCAGCCCCAGCATTTT
>NA|NA|TRBV6-1|TRBJ2-6
CASSDGAGANVLTF
TGTGCCAGCAGTGACGGGGCTGGGGCCAACGTCCTGACTTTC
>NA|NA|TRBV20-1|TRBJ2-7
CSASPRAYEQYF
TGCAGTGCTAGTCCCAGGGCCTACGAGCAGTACTTC
>TRBD2|NA|TRBV5-1|TRBJ2-2
CASGLAGENTGELFF
TGCGCCAGCGGGCTAGCGGGAGAGAACACCGGGGAGCTGTTTTTT
>NA|once|TRBV7-9|TRBJ1-5
CASSLEPAGVGDQPQHF
TGTGCCAGCAGCTTAGAGCCGGCAGGGGTGGGCGATCAGCCCCAGCATTTT
>NA|NA|TRBV5-1|TRBJ2-3
CASSPGTLARDTQYF
TGCGCCAGCAGCCCAGGGACCTTAGCGAGGGATACGCAGTATTTT
>NA|NA|TRBV11-2|TRBJ1-2
CASSVTGSNYGYTF
TGTGCCAGCAGCGTGACAGGATCTAACTATGGCTACACCTTC
>TRBD1|NA|TRBV18|TRBJ2-3
CASSQGQPQDTQYF
TGTGCCAGCTCCCAGGGACAGCCGCAAGATACGCAGTATTTT
>TRBD2|NA|TRBV7-9|TRBJ2-1
CASSLAGGHNEQFF
TGTGCCAGCAGCCTAGCGGGAGGGCACAATGAGCAGTTCTTC
>NA|NA|TRBV19|TRBJ1-4
CASTTDSHNEKLFF
TGTGCCAGTACCACGGACAGTCATAATGAAAAACTGTTTTTT
>NA|NA|TRBV19|TRBJ1-4
CASSIEGSEKLFF
TGTGCCAGTAGTATCGAGGGGAGCGAAAAACTGTTTTTT
>NA|NA|TRBV18|TRBJ1-2
CASSPDTNYGYTF
TGTGCCAGCTCACCAGACACGAACTATGGCTACACCTTC
>NA|once|TRBV5-8|TRBJ2-5
CASSPIGYWTQYF
TGTGCCAGCAGCCCCATTGGTTATTGGACCCAGTACTTC
>TRBD2|NA|TRBV28|TRBJ2-3
CASSFAGGITDTQYF
TGTGCCAGCAGTTTTGCGGGGGGAATCACAGATACGCAGTATTTT
>NA|few|TRBV6-6|TRBJ2-1
CASSLQEPYNEQFF
TGTGCCAGCAGTCTGCAGGAACCCTACAATGAGCAGTTCTTC
>NA|NA|TRBV19|TRBJ2-1
CASSQPGFGNEQFF
TGTGCCAGTAGTCAGCCCGGTTTTGGGAATGAGCAGTTCTTC
>TRBD2|NA|TRBV7-9|TRBJ2-2
CASSSAGDTGELFF
TGTGCCAGCAGCTCCGCGGGGGACACCGGGGAGCTGTTTTTT
>NA|few|TRBV18|TRBJ2-7
CASSPDRVPGGYEQYF
TGTGCCAGCTCACCTGACCGTGTCCCTGGAGGCTACGAGCAGTACTTC